Listed below are T cell receptor beta chains from one sample, sequenced in a study of CD8+CD57+ T cells in acquired aplastic anemia. Each CDR3 protein is one row after TCRdb ran MiXCR on the reads. The sample yields over 200,000 distinct CDR3 sequences, roughly 57% seen once. The source material was sorted CD4+, CD8+, or CD8+CD57+ T cells (not recorded which) from PBMCs. The receptors here all came from a human donor in good health. The CDR3 runs from the conserved cysteine through the conserved F or W. A D gene is named only where the DNA matches it firmly. Some rows have no size entry. The others give once, few or many, or a class for an expanded clone.

D gene	V gene	J gene	clone size	CDR3 DNA	CDR3 protein
TRBD2	TRBV20-1	TRBJ2-2	many	TGCAGTGCTAGTCCCGCGGGAGAGGTTACCGGGGAGCTGTTTTTT	CSASPAGEVTGELFF
.	TRBV7-9	TRBJ1-1	.	TGTGCCAGCAGCTCTGTTCTTAACGGACTCGGGAACACTGAAGCTTTCTTT	CASSSVLNGLGNTEAFF
TRBD1	TRBV29-1	TRBJ2-1	once	TGCAGTGGACAGGTGTACAATGAGCAGTTCTTC	CSGQVYNEQFF
.	TRBV12-3/TRBV12-4	TRBJ1-1	.	TGTGCCAGCAGTTACTCAGGCGGGGGGGCCGCTGAAGCTTTCTTT	CASSYSGGGAAEAFF
TRBD1	TRBV29-1	TRBJ2-3	few	TGCAGCGTGGGACAGCACACAGATACGCAGTATTTT	CSVGQHTDTQYF
.	TRBV7-9	TRBJ2-5	.	TGTGCCAGCAGCTTAATGGGGGGTACTCAAGAGACCCAGTACTTC	CASSLMGGTQETQYF
.	TRBV12-3/TRBV12-4	TRBJ2-2	many	TGTGCCAGCAGTCCCACAACCGGGGAGCTGTTTTTT	CASSPTTGELFF
TRBD1	TRBV2	TRBJ2-5	.	TGTGCCAGCAGAGACGAGACAGGGAACCAAGAGACCCAGTACTTC	CASRDETGNQETQYF
.	TRBV12-5	TRBJ2-2	.	TGTGCTAGTGGTCCCCAGGGCTGTGCGAACACCGGGGAGCTGTTTTTT	CASGPQGCANTGELFF
.	TRBV19	TRBJ2-2	many	TGTGCCAGTAGGGACCCCTATGGGACCGGGGAGCTGTTTTTT	CASRDPYGTGELFF
.	TRBV4-2	TRBJ2-7	.	TGTGCCAGCAGCCAAGGGGCCAGCTCCCACGAGCAGTACTTC	CASSQGASSHEQYF
.	TRBV19	TRBJ2-7	.	TGTGCCAGTAGTTTTCAGGGGCTGCCCTACGAGCAGTACTTC	CASSFQGLPYEQYF
.	TRBV7-2	TRBJ2-3	.	TGTGCCAGCAGCCAGGCCCCAAGAACAGATACGCAGTATTTT	CASSQAPRTDTQYF
TRBD1	TRBV19	TRBJ2-7	.	TGTGCCAGTAGTCTCTGGACAGGGAACTACGAGCAGTACTTC	CASSLWTGNYEQYF
.	TRBV18	TRBJ2-1	.	TGTGCCAGCTCACCCGTGACAGAGGGTTACAATGAGCAGTTCTTC	CASSPVTEGYNEQFF
.	TRBV7-8	TRBJ1-6	.	TGTGCCAGCAGCTTGCAGCATAGCAGTAATTCACCCCTCCACTTT	CASSLQHSSNSPLHF
.	TRBV19	TRBJ2-7	.	TGTGCCAGAACCCGCACCGGCCGACAGTCTTCTTTTCACGAGCAGTACTTC	CARTRTGRQSSFHEQYF
.	TRBV7-9	TRBJ1-3	many	TGTGCCAGCAGCTTAGCTGGGGGCACTGGAAACACCATATATTTT	CASSLAGGTGNTIYF
TRBD1	TRBV20-1	TRBJ1-5	few	TGCAGTGCTCCCGACAGGGAGACACATCAGCCCCAGCATTTT	CSAPDRETHQPQHF
.	TRBV9	TRBJ2-2	.	TGTGCCAGCAGCCGGGGCCCGAACACCGGGGAGCTGTTTTTT	CASSRGPNTGELFF
TRBD1	TRBV2	TRBJ1-1	.	TGTGCCAGCAGTGTGGACAGGGGGGCTGAAGCTTTCTTT	CASSVDRGAEAFF
.	TRBV10-3	TRBJ1-4	.	TGTGCCATCAGTGATTCGCGGGACACGGAAGAAAAACTGTTTTTT	CAISDSRDTEEKLFF
.	TRBV29-1	TRBJ2-2	many	TGCAGCGTTGTTCCGGAACACACCGGGGAGCTGTTTTTT	CSVVPEHTGELFF
.	TRBV14	TRBJ2-7	.	TGTGCCAGCAGCCGGGGGGGCGGGGGCTACGAGCAGTACTTC	CASSRGGGGYEQYF
.	TRBV4-2	TRBJ2-2	few	TGTGCCAGCAGCCAAGTTGCTACCCTAGGCACCGGGGAGCTGTTTTTT	CASSQVATLGTGELFF
TRBD1	TRBV10-3	TRBJ1-5	.	TGTGCCATCAGTATGGACAGGGAATATCAGCCCCAGCATTTT	CAISMDREYQPQHF
TRBD1	TRBV24-1	TRBJ2-7	.	TGTGCCATCGGGACAGGCGGGGACGAGCAGTACTTC	CAIGTGGDEQYF
TRBD2	TRBV27	TRBJ2-3	many	TGTGCCAGCAGTTCCGGGACTAGCGAGACAGATACGCAGTATTTT	CASSSGTSETDTQYF
TRBD2	TRBV20-1	TRBJ2-7	.	TGCAGTGCCCGACTAGCGGACGGGTCCTACGAGCAGTACTTC	CSARLADGSYEQYF
TRBD1	TRBV7-2	TRBJ2-7	.	TGTGCCAGCAGCCTAGGGACAGGGGACGAGCAGTACTTC	CASSLGTGDEQYF
.	TRBV12-5	TRBJ1-1	.	TGTGCCAGCACCTGGGGGGGTGCGACTGAAGCTTTCTTT	CASTWGGATEAFF
.	TRBV4-1	TRBJ2-1	many	TGCGCCAGCAGCCAAGCAGAGATGAGCTCCTACAATGAGCAGTTCTTC	CASSQAEMSSYNEQFF
.	TRBV2	TRBJ2-7	.	TGTGCCAGCAGTCGCGCTGGTAAAGCACAAGGCGAGCAGTACTTC	CASSRAGKAQGEQYF
.	TRBV7-6	TRBJ2-7	.	TGTGCCAGCAGCTTAGGTCTCTTCACCTACGAGCAGTACTTC	CASSLGLFTYEQYF
TRBD2	TRBV10-3	TRBJ2-1	many	TGTGCCACCAAAAATTGGACTAGCGGCAATGAGCAGTTCTTC	CATKNWTSGNEQFF
.	TRBV19	TRBJ2-2	.	TGTGCCAGTAGTACGACACCTACCGGGGAGCTGTTTTTT	CASSTTPTGELFF
.	TRBV9	TRBJ1-6	.	TGTGCCAGCAGCGGGCACCGACAGCCTTATAATTCACCCCTCCACTTT	CASSGHRQPYNSPLHF
TRBD2	TRBV28	TRBJ2-7	many	TGTGCCAGCAGTTTTCACCCGAGCGGGAGCTCATACGAGCAGTACTTC	CASSFHPSGSSYEQYF
.	TRBV29-1	TRBJ2-1	.	TGCAGCGGCCGACTACCTACTAGGAATGAGCAGTTCTTC	CSGRLPTRNEQFF
TRBD2	TRBV20-1	TRBJ2-1	.	TGCAGTGCCTTCGGACTAGCGGGGCACAATGAGCAGTTCTTC	CSAFGLAGHNEQFF
TRBD1	TRBV10-3	TRBJ2-1	few	TGTGCCATCTTGGGGACAGGGGGCATGAATGAGCAGTTCTTC	CAILGTGGMNEQFF
TRBD1	TRBV24-1	TRBJ1-2	.	TGTGCCACCAGTGATTTCGACCTCCGACAGGGGGGTAACTATGGCTACACCTTC	CATSDFDLRQGGNYGYTF
TRBD1	TRBV10-3	TRBJ1-1	.	TGTGCCATCCAAAGTCGGGGACAGGGGGCTCGGACTGAAGCTTTCTTT	CAIQSRGQGARTEAFF
.	TRBV20-1	TRBJ2-5	.	TGTAGTGCTAATTCCCAAGAGACCCAGTACTTC	CSANSQETQYF
TRBD1	TRBV29-1	TRBJ1-1	many	TGCAGCTCTTGCGGGCAGGGGGGAAAGGAACGTGAAGCTTTCTTT	CSSCGQGGKEREAFF
.	TRBV29-1	TRBJ1-1	once	TGCAGCGTTGAAGAGGCACGGGGGAACACTGAAGCTTTCTTT	CSVEEARGNTEAFF
.	TRBV24-1	TRBJ1-1	once	TGTGCCACCAGGGACAGCGCGATGAACACTGAAGCTTTCTTT	CATRDSAMNTEAFF
TRBD1	TRBV2	TRBJ1-2	.	TGTGCCAGCAGTGAGCCACAGGGGGCAGCCTATGGCTACACCTTC	CASSEPQGAAYGYTF
.	TRBV7-9	TRBJ1-1	many	TGTGCCAGCAGCTTCGAGGGTGGCGCTGAAGCTTTCTTT	CASSFEGGAEAFF
.	TRBV12-3/TRBV12-4	TRBJ2-7	.	TGTACCAGCAGTTTTGAGGCAGGGCCTGGCTACGAGCAGTACTTC	CTSSFEAGPGYEQYF
TRBD1	TRBV2	TRBJ2-7	.	TGTGCCAGCAGTGCATGGGACAGCTTTTACGAGCAGTACTTC	CASSAWDSFYEQYF
.	TRBV6-2/TRBV6-3	TRBJ2-7	many	TGTGCCAGCAGTTACTCGAGGACCTACGAGCAGTACTTC	CASSYSRTYEQYF
.	TRBV7-3	TRBJ2-3	many	TGTGCCAGCAGCCCCGGGACCGGTCTCACAGATACGCAGTATTTT	CASSPGTGLTDTQYF
.	TRBV7-3	TRBJ1-1	.	TGTGCCAGCAGCTTAGCAGTGGAAATGAACACTGAAGCTTTCTTT	CASSLAVEMNTEAFF
.	TRBV9	TRBJ2-3	many	TGTGCCAGCAGCGGCGATGAGACTGGGCTCTGGACAGATACGCAGTATTTT	CASSGDETGLWTDTQYF
TRBD1	TRBV12-3/TRBV12-4	TRBJ1-2	.	TGTGCCAGCAGTCTTAGGGACAGGGGAAACTATGGCTACACCTTC	CASSLRDRGNYGYTF
.	TRBV25-1	TRBJ2-1	.	TGTGCCAGCAGGCCCGGAGACTCCTTCGAGCAGTTCTTC	CASRPGDSFEQFF